The sequence of this T cell receptor beta chain was determined in a study of response to subunit inactivated influenza vaccine. The study, taken as a whole, reports: The study's authors posited that every seasonal influenza vaccination enlists few new T cells.

Germline-derived CDR1 and CDR2 are KGHDR and SFDVKD. CDR3 length equals 15 residues. Unmatched junction bases numbered 6, after V lost 0 bases and J lost 8 bases. In this sample, this clonotype turned up a few times. Its specificity is unknown. One entry per CDR3 protein results from TCRdb running MiXCR on the RT-PCR reads. The sample shows some 850,000 distinct CDR3 sequences, about 18% of them seen only once. The sample here was PBMCs from blood, taken 4 to 6 days after vaccination. The sequence derives from a man between 45 and 60 years old who received an inactivated influenza vaccine. The chain carries TRBV24-1 and TRBJ2-1; 7 positions agree with TRBD2. CDR3 protein: CATSDLRGSGYEQFF. The CDR3 nucleotides are TGTGCCACCAGTGATTTGCGCGGGAGTGGTTATGAGCAGTTCTTC.